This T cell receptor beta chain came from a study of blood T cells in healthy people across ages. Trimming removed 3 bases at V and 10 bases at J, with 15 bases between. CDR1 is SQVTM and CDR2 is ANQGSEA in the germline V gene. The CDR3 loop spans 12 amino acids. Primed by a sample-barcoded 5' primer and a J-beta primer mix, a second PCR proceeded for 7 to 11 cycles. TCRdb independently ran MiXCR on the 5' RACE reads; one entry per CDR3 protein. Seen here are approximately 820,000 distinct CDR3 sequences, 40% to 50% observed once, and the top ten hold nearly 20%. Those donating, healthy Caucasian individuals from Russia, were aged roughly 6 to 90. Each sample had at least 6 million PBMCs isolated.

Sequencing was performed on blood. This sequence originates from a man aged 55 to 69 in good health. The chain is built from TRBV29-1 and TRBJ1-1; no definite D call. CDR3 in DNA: TGCAGCGTTGACAGGAGGCGGGTGGGAGCTTTCTTT. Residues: CSVDRRRVGAFF.